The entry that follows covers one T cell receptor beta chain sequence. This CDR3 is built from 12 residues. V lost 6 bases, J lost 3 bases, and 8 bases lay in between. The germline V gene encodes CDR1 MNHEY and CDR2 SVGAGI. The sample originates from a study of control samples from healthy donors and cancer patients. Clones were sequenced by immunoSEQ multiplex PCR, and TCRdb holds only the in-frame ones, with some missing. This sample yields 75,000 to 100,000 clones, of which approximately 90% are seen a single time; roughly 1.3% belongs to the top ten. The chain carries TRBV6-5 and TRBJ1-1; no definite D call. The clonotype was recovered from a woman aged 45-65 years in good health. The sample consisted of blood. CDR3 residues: CASRQWDTEAFF. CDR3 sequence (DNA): TGTGCCAGCAGACAGTGGGACACTGAAGCTTTCTTT.